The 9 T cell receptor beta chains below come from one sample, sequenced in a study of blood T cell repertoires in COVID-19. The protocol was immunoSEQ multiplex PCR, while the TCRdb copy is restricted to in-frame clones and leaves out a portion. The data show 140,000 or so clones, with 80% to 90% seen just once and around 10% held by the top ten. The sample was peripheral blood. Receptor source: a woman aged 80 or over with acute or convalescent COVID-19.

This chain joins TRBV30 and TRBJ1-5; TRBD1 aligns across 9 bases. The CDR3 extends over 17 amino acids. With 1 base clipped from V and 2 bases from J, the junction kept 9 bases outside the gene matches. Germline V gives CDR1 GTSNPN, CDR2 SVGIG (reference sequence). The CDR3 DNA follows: TGTGCCTGGAGTGCACAAACAGGGGGCGCGGGCAATCAGCCCCAGCATTTT. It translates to CAWSAQTGGAGNQPQHF.

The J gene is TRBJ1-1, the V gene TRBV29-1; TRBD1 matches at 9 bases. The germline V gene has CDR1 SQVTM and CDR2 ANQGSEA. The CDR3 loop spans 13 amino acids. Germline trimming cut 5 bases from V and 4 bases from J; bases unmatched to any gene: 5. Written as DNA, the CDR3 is TGCAGCGTTAACAGGGGGCTGGGCACTGAAGCTTTCTTT. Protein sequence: CSVNRGLGTEAFF.

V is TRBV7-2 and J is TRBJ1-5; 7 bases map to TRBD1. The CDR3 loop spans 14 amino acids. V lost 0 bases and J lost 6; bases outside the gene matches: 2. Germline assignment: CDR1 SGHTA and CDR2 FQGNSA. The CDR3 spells CASSLAQGGQPQHF. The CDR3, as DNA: TGTGCCAGCAGCTTAGCCCAGGGGGGTCAGCCCCAGCATTTT.

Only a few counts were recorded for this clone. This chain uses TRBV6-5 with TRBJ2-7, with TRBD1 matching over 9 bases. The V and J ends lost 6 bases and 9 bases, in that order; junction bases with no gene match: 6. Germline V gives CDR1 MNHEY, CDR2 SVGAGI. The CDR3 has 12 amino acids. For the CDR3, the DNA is TGTGCCAGCAGCGGACAGGGGCGCGGGCAGTACTTC. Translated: CASSGQGRGQYF.

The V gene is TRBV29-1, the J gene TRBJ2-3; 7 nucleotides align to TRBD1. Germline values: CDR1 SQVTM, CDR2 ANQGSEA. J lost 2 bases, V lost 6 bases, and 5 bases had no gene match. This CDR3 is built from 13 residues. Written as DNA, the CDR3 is TGCAGCGTGTTGACAGGGTACACAGATACGCAGTATTTT. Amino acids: CSVLTGYTDTQYF.

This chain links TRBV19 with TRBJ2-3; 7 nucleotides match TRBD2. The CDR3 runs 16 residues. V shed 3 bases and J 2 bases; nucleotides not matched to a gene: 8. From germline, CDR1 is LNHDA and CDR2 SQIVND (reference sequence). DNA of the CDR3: TGTGCCAGTAGTATCCTGGGTAGCGGGTCCACAGATACGCAGTATTTT. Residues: CASSILGSGSTDTQYF.

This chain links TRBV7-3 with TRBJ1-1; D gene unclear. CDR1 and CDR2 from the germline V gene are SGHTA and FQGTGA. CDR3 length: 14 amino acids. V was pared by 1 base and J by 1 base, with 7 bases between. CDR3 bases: TGTGCCAGCAGCTTAATGGGCACGAACACTGAAGCTTTCTTT. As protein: CASSLMGTNTEAFF.

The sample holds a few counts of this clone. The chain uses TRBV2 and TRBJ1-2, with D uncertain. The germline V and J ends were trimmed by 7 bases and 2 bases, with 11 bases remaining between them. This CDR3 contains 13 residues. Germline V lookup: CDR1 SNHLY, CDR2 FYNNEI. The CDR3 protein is CASTARLNYGYTF. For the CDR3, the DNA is TGTGCCAGCACTGCCAGGCTAAACTATGGCTACACCTTC.

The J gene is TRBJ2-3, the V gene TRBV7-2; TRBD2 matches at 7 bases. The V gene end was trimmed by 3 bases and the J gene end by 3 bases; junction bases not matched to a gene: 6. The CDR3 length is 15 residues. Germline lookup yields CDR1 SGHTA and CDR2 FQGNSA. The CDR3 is CASSFPRGITDTQYF. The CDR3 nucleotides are TGTGCCAGCAGCTTCCCGCGGGGGATTACAGATACGCAGTATTTT.